The 10 T cell receptor beta chains below come from one sample, sequenced in a study of blood T cell repertoires in COVID-19. Here immunoSEQ multiplex PCR was the method, and the copy in TCRdb shows in-frame clones only, minus some. The table has under 150,000 clones, more than 70% seen once. Sequencing was carried out using peripheral blood. The receptors originated from a human donor in a cohort sampled during active COVID-19.

The chain carries TRBV18 and TRBJ2-7, with a weak D call TRBD1 (6 bases). The CDR3 has 14 residues. Germline V gene lookup returns CDR1 KGHSH and CDR2 LQKENI. V was cut by 2 bases and J by 2 bases, with 10 bases left in between. The CDR3 is CASSPGTGPYEQYF. The CDR3 bases are TGTGCCAGCTCACCAGGAACAGGGCCCTACGAGCAGTACTTC.

The chain is built from TRBV3-1 (or the pseudogene TRBV3-2) and TRBJ2-1; 8 bases line up with TRBD2. J gave up 9 bases and V 0 bases, and 16 bases lay outside the gene matches. CDR1 is LGHDT, CDR2 YNNKEL, per germline (reference sequence). The CDR3 is made up of 18 amino acids. The CDR3 nucleotides read TGTGCCAGCAGCCAAGACCCTCCGTTGGTAGCGGGGCACATTGAGCAGTTCTTC. It codes for CASSQDPPLVAGHIEQFF.

The V gene is TRBV10-3, the J gene TRBJ1-1; no firm D call. This CDR3 has 13 residues. Germline V lookup: CDR1 ENHRY, CDR2 SYGVKD. The V end was cut by 10 bases, the J end by 10 bases, with 22 bases between. CDR3 nucleotides: TGTGCCACCGGTGGGAATCCGTCACGGGGAGCTTTCTTT. Protein: CATGGNPSRGAFF.

The chain joins TRBV5-1 to TRBJ2-7; weak D call: TRBD1 (5 bases). CDR3 size: 13 residues. Germline assignment: CDR1 SGHRS and CDR2 YFSETQ. Trimming took 4 bases from V and 0 from J, leaving 8 bases between them. DNA for the CDR3: TGCGCCAGCAGCCCCGACAGCTCCTACGAGCAGTACTTC. It specifies CASSPDSSYEQYF.

The genes are TRBV27 and TRBJ2-1; TRBD2 matches 10 bases. Germline trimming cut 5 bases from V and 4 bases from J; bases unmatched to any gene: 5. CDR3 size: 15 residues. CDR1 and CDR2 (germline): MNHEY, SMNVEV (reference sequence). CDR3 bases: TGTGCCAGCAGTCAAAGCGGGGGGGTTTACAATGAGCAGTTCTTC. Its protein product is CASSQSGGVYNEQFF.

The table lists this clone with a count of one. The genes are TRBV18 and TRBJ1-1, with TRBD1 as a possible D gene (6 bases). Deletions cut 2 bases from V and 4 bases from J, with 8 bases between. CDR1 and CDR2 (germline): KGHSH, LQKENI. This CDR3 region has 13 residues. The CDR3 nucleotides are TGTGCCAGCTCACCAGGGACACCCACTGAAGCTTTCTTT. Translating gives CASSPGTPTEAFF.

This chain joins TRBV9 and TRBJ2-6, with D perhaps TRBD1 (6 bases). The CDR3 totals 15 residues. V lost 1 base, J lost 4 bases, and 9 bases lay in between. Per germline, CDR1 SGDLS and CDR2 YYNGEE. The CDR3 DNA follows: TGTGCCAGCAGCGTAACAGGGACCGGGGCCAACGTCCTGACTTTC. As protein: CASSVTGTGANVLTF.

Turning to this clone: One junction end does not reproduce the germline sequence, and a read error may be involved. The CDR3 nucleotides are TGTGCCAGCAGCGGTGAAGTGGGAGGGAACTTC. Translated, it gives CASSGEVGGNF. The chain employs TRBV2 and TRBJ2-5, with 7 bases that match TRBD2. The CDR3 has 11 residues. The germline V gene encodes CDR1 SNHLY and CDR2 FYNNEI.

The genes are TRBV21-1 and TRBJ1-1; TRBD1 was called by the table and not checked on the DNA. TRBV21-1 is a pseudogene. The CDR3 extends over 13 amino acids. The DNA of the CDR3 is TGTGCCAGTCCAGGGGCCCCTAGGGCTGAAGCTTTCTTT. This sequence encodes CASPGAPRAEAFF.

The chain recombines TRBV7-2 with TRBJ2-1; 9 nucleotides line up with TRBD2. V lost 5 bases to trimming and J lost 7 bases; unmatched junction nucleotides: 12. CDR3 length: 16 amino acids. CDR1 is SGHTA, CDR2 FQGNSA, per germline. The CDR3 DNA sequence: TGTGCCAGCAGCGGAGGTGCGCGGGGGGGCCAAAATGAGCAGTTCTTC. It specifies CASSGGARGGQNEQFF.